A single sample gave rise to the 5 T cell receptor beta chains below, sequenced in a study of blood T cells in healthy people across ages. Using a J-beta primer mix together with a sample-barcoded 5' primer, a second PCR was run for roughly 6 to 12 cycles. A single record per CDR3 protein comes from TCRdb applying MiXCR to the 5' RACE reads. The repertoire holds hundreds of thousands of distinct CDR3 sequences, roughly 32% seen once, with approximately 15% in the top ten. The sequencing input was blood. These receptor sequences come from an elderly woman in good health.

The J gene is TRBJ2-2, the V gene TRBV11-3; perhaps TRBD1 as D (5 bases). Germline assignment: CDR1 SGHNT and CDR2 YENEEA. The CDR3 sequence is 13 residues long. Trimming removed 0 bases from V and 14 bases from J, with 13 bases in between. CDR3 in DNA: TGTGCCAGCAGCTTAGAGCAGGGAAGTTTCCTGTTTTTT. Protein: CASSLEQGSFLFF. Full variable domain (remainder filled in from reference TRBV11-3 and TRBJ2-2): EAGVVQSPRYKIIEKKQPVAFWCNPISGHNTLYWYLQNLGQGPELLIRYENEEAVDDSQLPKDRFSAERLKGVDSTLKIQPAELGDSAVYLCASSLEQGSFLFFGEGSRLTVL.

J is TRBJ2-2 and V is TRBV10-3; D may be TRBD1 (6 bases). The CDR3 is made up of 15 amino acids. The germline V and J ends were trimmed by 9 bases and 1 base, with 15 bases remaining between them. Per germline, CDR1 ENHRY and CDR2 SYGVKD. DNA of the CDR3: TGTGCCATAGCATCCGGGACAATGAACACCGGGGAGCTGTTTTTT. Protein sequence: CAIASGTMNTGELFF.

The J gene is TRBJ1-4, the V gene TRBV4-3; D remains unclear. Trimming cost V 3 bases and J 0 bases, with 11 bases left between them. This CDR3 comprises 16 residues. Germline V CDR1 and CDR2: LGHNA, YSLEER. CDR3 in DNA: TGCGCCAGCAGCCATGACGGAAGGACAACTAATGAAAAACTGTTTTTT. Residues: CASSHDGRTTNEKLFF.

This clonotype has only a few counts. The rearrangement links TRBV14 to TRBJ2-5; 8 nucleotides agree with TRBD2. The DNA end is more similar to TRBJ2-7, so the J call may be wrong. The CDR3 extends over 14 amino acids. Germline assignment: CDR1 SGHDN and CDR2 FVKESK. This CDR3 reads CASSQDRRGGEQYF. The CDR3 DNA follows: TGTGCCAGCAGCCAAGATCGTCGGGGGGGCGAGCAGTACTTC.

The chain is built from TRBV9 and TRBJ1-1, with TRBD1 matching 8 bases. Germline V gene sequence: CDR1 SGDLS, CDR2 YYNGEE. The CDR3 totals 15 residues. The V gene end was trimmed by 3 bases and the J gene end by 6 bases; junction bases not matched to a gene: 10. CDR3 residues: CASSEARGPGAEAFF. The CDR3 nucleotides read TGTGCCAGCAGCGAGGCCAGGGGGCCAGGGGCTGAAGCTTTCTTT.